Listed below are T cell receptor beta chains from one sample, sequenced in a study of blood T cell repertoires in COVID-19. Some clones are missing from TCRdb's copy, which holds only in-frame ones; the method was immunoSEQ multiplex PCR. In the table there are about 250,000 clones, about nine tenths of which are singletons. Material for sequencing was peripheral blood. All receptors derive from a woman in her 30s with COVID-19, enrolled during active disease. Both conserved end residues are part of each CDR3. A D gene is named only where the DNA matches it firmly. Only part of the rows carry a size: once, few, many, or a class if the clone is expanded.

d_gene	v_gene	abundance	j_gene	CDR3aa	CDR3nt
TRBD2	TRBV5-8	many	TRBJ2-3	CASSLGLAATDTQYF	TGTGCCAGCAGCTTGGGACTAGCGGCCACAGATACGCAGTATTTT
-	TRBV14	-	TRBJ2-4	CASSQESVDIQYF	TGTGCCAGCAGCCAGGAGAGTGTGGACATTCAGTACTTC
-	TRBV7-2	-	TRBJ1-6	CASSLWSSYNSPLHF	TGTGCCAGCAGCTTATGGAGCTCCTATAATTCACCCCTCCACTTT
-	TRBV4-3	-	TRBJ2-3	CASSQAGSTDTQYF	TGCGCCAGCAGCCAAGCAGGGAGCACAGATACGCAGTATTTT
TRBD1	TRBV27	many	TRBJ1-1	CASSLSGQGAKGTEAFF	TGTGCCAGCAGTTTATCGGGACAGGGGGCAAAGGGCACTGAAGCTTTCTTT
-	TRBV19	once	TRBJ1-1	CASSFRELRAEAFF	TGTGCCAGTAGTTTCCGGGAATTAAGGGCTGAAGCTTTCTTT
-	TRBV6-2/TRBV6-3	-	TRBJ1-2	CASSTLPSAGYGYTF	TGTGCCAGCAGCACCCTCCCCAGTGCCGGGTATGGCTACACCTTC
TRBD2	TRBV5-4	few	TRBJ2-3	CASSPGGGLSTDTQYF	TGTGCCAGCAGCCCGGGGGGAGGGCTGAGCACAGATACGCAGTATTTT
-	TRBV5-1	-	TRBJ2-2	CASSRDSGNTGELFF	TGCGCCAGCAGCCGTGACTCGGGGAACACCGGGGAGCTGTTTTTT
TRBD1	TRBV6-2/TRBV6-3	-	TRBJ2-3	CASSYLDFLARGTWDTQYF	TGTGCCAGCAGTTACCTCGATTTCCTCGCCAGGGGGACGTGGGATACGCAGTATTTT
TRBD1	TRBV5-1	-	TRBJ1-2	CASSPQGAVNYGYTF	TGCGCCAGCAGCCCACAGGGGGCGGTAAACTATGGCTACACCTTC
TRBD2	TRBV10-3	-	TRBJ2-3	CAISGGATPDTQYF	TGTGCCATCAGCGGGGGGGCCACCCCAGATACGCAGTATTTT
-	TRBV4-3	-	TRBJ1-2	CASSQVVVEGRSYGYTF	TGCGCCAGCAGCCAAGTCGTGGTGGAGGGTAGAAGCTATGGCTACACCTTC
-	TRBV4-3	-	TRBJ2-1	CASSQDATEFYNEQFF	TGCGCCAGCAGCCAAGATGCGACAGAATTCTACAATGAGCAGTTCTTC
-	TRBV10-2	-	TRBJ1-2	CASARGPDGYTF	TGCGCCAGCGCAAGAGGGCCGGACGGCTACACCTTC
TRBD1	TRBV4-1	-	TRBJ1-2	CASSQEGSDRVYGYTF	TGCGCCAGCAGCCAAGAGGGCTCGGACAGGGTGTATGGCTACACCTTC
TRBD1	TRBV2	-	TRBJ1-2	CASRDRLGYTF	TGTGCCAGCCGGGACAGGCTAGGCTACACCTTC
TRBD1	TRBV18	-	TRBJ1-2	CASSLSTPGQGEDGYTF	TGTGCCAGCTCACTTTCAACGCCGGGACAGGGGGAGGATGGCTACACCTTC
-	TRBV10-2	-	TRBJ2-1	CASSETGVLDNEQFF	TGCGCCAGCAGTGAGACGGGAGTGCTGGACAATGAGCAGTTCTTC
TRBD2	TRBV4-3	-	TRBJ2-3	CASSQDLAAKTDTQYF	TGCGCCAGCAGCCAAGATCTAGCGGCCAAGACAGATACGCAGTATTTT
-	TRBV4-3	-	TRBJ2-3	CASSQVTGSGTDTQYF	TGCGCCAGCAGCCAAGTAACAGGCTCAGGCACAGATACGCAGTATTTT
-	TRBV24-1	-	TRBJ1-1	CATSSSSALEAFF	TGTGCCACCAGTAGTAGCAGCGCCCTTGAAGCTTTCTTT
-	TRBV27	-	TRBJ1-1	CASSFRGGNTEAFF	TGTGCCAGCAGTTTCCGGGGAGGGAACACTGAAGCTTTCTTT
TRBD2	TRBV7-9	-	TRBJ2-5	CASSLGTSGGGETQYF	TGTGCCAGCAGCTTGGGGACTAGCGGGGGTGGAGAGACCCAGTACTTC
TRBD1	TRBV7-2	-	TRBJ2-5	CASSPDRGGETQYF	TGTGCCAGCAGCCCGGACAGGGGAGGAGAGACCCAGTACTTC
-	TRBV5-6	-	TRBJ2-3	CASSYSSTDTQYF	TGTGCCAGCAGCTATTCTAGCACAGATACGCAGTATTTT
TRBD2	TRBV7-2	-	TRBJ2-1	CASSLDWTSGPLYNEQFF	TGTGCCAGCAGCTTAGATTGGACTAGCGGCCCCCTCTACAATGAGCAGTTCTTC
-	TRBV29-1	-	TRBJ2-5	CSVSEETQYF	TGCAGCGTTTCGGAGGAGACCCAGTACTTC
-	TRBV24-1	-	TRBJ2-5	CATSDGGQETQYF	TGTGCCACCAGTGATGGGGGGCAAGAGACCCAGTACTTC
TRBD1	TRBV6-5	-	TRBJ1-5	CASRRQGGGNQPQHF	TGTGCCAGCAGAAGACAGGGTGGGGGCAATCAGCCCCAGCATTTT
-	TRBV19	once	TRBJ1-4	CASSADSATNEKLFF	TGTGCCAGTAGTGCCGACAGTGCAACTAATGAAAAACTGTTTTTT
-	TRBV28	-	TRBJ2-1	CASNTGWRGRRRNNINEQFF	TGTGCCAGCAACACAGGGTGGCGTGGGCGGAGACGCAACAATATCAATGAGCAGTTCTTC
-	TRBV29-1	-	TRBJ1-1	CSVKMNTEAFF	TGCAGCGTCAAAATGAACACTGAAGCTTTCTTT
-	TRBV7-9	-	TRBJ1-3	CASSLGAGRGNTIYF	TGTGCCAGCAGCTTGGGGGCGGGTCGCGGAAACACCATATATTTT
-	TRBV7-9	-	TRBJ2-2	CASSLAPRDPGELFF	TGTGCCAGCAGCTTAGCCCCGCGGGACCCCGGGGAGCTGTTTTTT
TRBD2	TRBV7-7	-	TRBJ2-5	CASSLGVAGGQETQYF	TGTGCTAGCAGCTTAGGGGTAGCGGGGGGCCAAGAGACCCAGTACTTC
-	TRBV5-5	-	TRBJ2-3	CASSGDITSTDTQYF	TGTGCCAGCAGCGGGGACATTACTAGCACAGATACGCAGTATTTT
-	TRBV6-1	-	TRBJ1-6	CASSDRVLNSPLHF	TGTGCCAGCAGTGACCGGGTCCTTAATTCACCCCTCCACTTT
-	TRBV19	-	TRBJ1-1	CASRPPIMNTEAFF	TGTGCCAGTAGGCCCCCTATTATGAACACTGAAGCTTTCTTT
-	TRBV29-1	few	TRBJ1-1	CSVGQSAAPNTEAFF	TGCAGCGTCGGACAGTCGGCCGCACCGAACACTGAAGCTTTCTTT
TRBD1	TRBV6-5	-	TRBJ1-1	CASSLGTVTEAFF	TGTGCCAGCAGCCTAGGGACAGTCACTGAAGCTTTCTTT
-	TRBV7-2	-	TRBJ1-3	CASSSGFSGNTIYF	TGTGCCAGCAGCTCGGGGTTCTCTGGAAACACCATATATTTT
-	TRBV1	-	TRBJ2-7	CTSSQPNPYPTGLASTRGYF	TGCACCAGCAGCCAACCCAACCCGTACCCTACGGGACTAGCGTCGACGAGGGGGTACTTC
-	TRBV4-1	-	TRBJ2-2	CASSQRERAAGELFF	TGCGCCAGCAGCCAAAGGGAGAGGGCCGCCGGGGAGCTGTTTTTT
-	TRBV5-1	-	TRBJ1-1	CASSLEWGDTEAFF	TGCGCCAGCAGCTTGGAATGGGGGGACACTGAAGCTTTCTTT
TRBD1	TRBV6-2/TRBV6-3	-	TRBJ2-7	CASSYRAGGSYEQYF	TGTGCCAGCAGTTACAGGGCAGGGGGCTCCTACGAGCAGTACTTC
TRBD1	TRBV18	-	TRBJ1-6	CASSPVGGTGDSPLHF	TGTGCCAGCTCACCCGTCGGTGGGACAGGGGATTCACCCCTCCACTTT
-	TRBV29-1	few	TRBJ2-7	CSAVDRYEQYF	TGCAGCGCCGTAGATCGGTACGAGCAGTACTTC
-	TRBV7-9	-	TRBJ2-5	CASSSGHRETQYF	TGTGCCAGCAGCTCGGGACATCGGGAGACCCAGTACTTC
TRBD1	TRBV12-3/TRBV12-4	-	TRBJ2-3	CASSHDRVTQYF	TGTGCCAGCAGCCACGACAGGGTGACGCAGTATTTT
TRBD1	TRBV19	-	TRBJ1-5	CATAQGAHQPQHF	TGTGCCACCGCACAGGGGGCACATCAGCCCCAGCATTTT
TRBD2	TRBV6-2/TRBV6-3	-	TRBJ2-1	CASSYPSGRPYNEQFF	TGTGCCAGCAGTTACCCTAGCGGGAGGCCCTACAATGAGCAGTTCTTC
-	TRBV7-2	-	TRBJ1-2	CASSYIALDGYTF	TGTGCCAGCAGCTACATCGCCTTGGATGGCTACACCTTC
TRBD1	TRBV28	-	TRBJ2-1	CASSLWGDRGHNEQFF	TGTGCCAGCAGTTTATGGGGGGACAGGGGGCACAATGAGCAGTTCTTC
TRBD2	TRBV11-1	-	TRBJ2-3	CASSPFGGAGDTQYF	TGTGCCAGCAGCCCGTTCGGGGGGGCCGGGGATACGCAGTATTTT
TRBD2	TRBV5-1	-	TRBJ2-1	CASSLASGGAYNEQFF	TGCGCCAGCAGCTTGGCTAGCGGGGGGGCCTACAATGAGCAGTTCTTC
TRBD2	TRBV7-2	-	TRBJ2-1	CASSPRAGTYNEQFF	TGTGCCAGCAGCCCGAGAGCGGGAACGTACAATGAGCAGTTCTTC